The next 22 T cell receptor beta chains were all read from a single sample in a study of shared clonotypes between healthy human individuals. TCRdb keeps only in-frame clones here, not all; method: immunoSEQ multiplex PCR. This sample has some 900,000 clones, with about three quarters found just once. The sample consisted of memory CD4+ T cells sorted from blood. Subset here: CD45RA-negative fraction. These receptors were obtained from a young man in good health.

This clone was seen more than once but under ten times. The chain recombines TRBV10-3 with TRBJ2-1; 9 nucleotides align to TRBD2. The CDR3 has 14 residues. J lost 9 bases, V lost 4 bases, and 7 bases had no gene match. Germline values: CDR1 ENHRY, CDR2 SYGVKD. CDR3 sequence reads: CAISVAGVSSEQFF. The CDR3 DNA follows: TGTGCCATCAGTGTAGCGGGAGTCTCTAGTGAGCAGTTCTTC.

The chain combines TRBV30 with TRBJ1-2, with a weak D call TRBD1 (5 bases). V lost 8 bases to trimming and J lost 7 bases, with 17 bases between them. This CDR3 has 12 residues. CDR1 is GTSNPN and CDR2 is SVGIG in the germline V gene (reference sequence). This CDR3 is CAVGQGRGGYTF. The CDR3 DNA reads TGTGCCGTCGGACAAGGCCGTGGTGGCTACACCTTC.

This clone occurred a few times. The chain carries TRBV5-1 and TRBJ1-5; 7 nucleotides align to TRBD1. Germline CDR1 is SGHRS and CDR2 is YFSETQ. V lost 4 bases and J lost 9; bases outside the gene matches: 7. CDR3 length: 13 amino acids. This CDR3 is CASSGTGEGPQHF. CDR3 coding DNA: TGCGCCAGCAGCGGTACAGGGGAAGGGCCCCAGCATTTT.

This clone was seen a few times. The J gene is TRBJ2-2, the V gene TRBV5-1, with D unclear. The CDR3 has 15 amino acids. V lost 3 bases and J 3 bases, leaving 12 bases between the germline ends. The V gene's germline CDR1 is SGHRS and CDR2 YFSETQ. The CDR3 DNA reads TGCGCCAGCAGCTCGGCCTGGGTAGACACCGGGGAGCTGTTTTTT. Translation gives CASSSAWVDTGELFF.

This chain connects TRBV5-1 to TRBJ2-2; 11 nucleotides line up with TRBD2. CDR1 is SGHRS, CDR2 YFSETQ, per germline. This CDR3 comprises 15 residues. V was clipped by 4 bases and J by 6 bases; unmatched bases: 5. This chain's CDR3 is CASSQTSGTAGELFF. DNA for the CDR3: TGCGCCAGCAGCCAGACTAGCGGGACCGCCGGGGAGCTGTTTTTT.

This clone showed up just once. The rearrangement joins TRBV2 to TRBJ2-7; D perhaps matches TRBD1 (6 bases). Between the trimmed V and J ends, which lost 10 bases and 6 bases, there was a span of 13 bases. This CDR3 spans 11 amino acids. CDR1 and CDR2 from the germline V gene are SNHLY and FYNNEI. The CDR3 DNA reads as TGTGCCACTACAGGGTCACGCGAGCAGTACTTC. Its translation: CATTGSREQYF.

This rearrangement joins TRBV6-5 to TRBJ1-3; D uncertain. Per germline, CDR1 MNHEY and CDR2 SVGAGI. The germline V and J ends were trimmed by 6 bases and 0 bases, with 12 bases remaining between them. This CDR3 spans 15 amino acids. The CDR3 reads CASSQRRPSGNTIYF. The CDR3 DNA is TGTGCCAGCAGCCAGCGCAGGCCCTCTGGAAACACCATATATTTT.

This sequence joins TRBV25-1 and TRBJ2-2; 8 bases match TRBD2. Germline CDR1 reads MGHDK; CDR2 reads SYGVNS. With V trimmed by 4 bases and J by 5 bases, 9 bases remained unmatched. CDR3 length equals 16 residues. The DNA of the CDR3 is TGTGCCAGCAGTGTCCTTCCTAGCGGGCTTACCGGGGAGCTGTTTTTT. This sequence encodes CASSVLPSGLTGELFF.

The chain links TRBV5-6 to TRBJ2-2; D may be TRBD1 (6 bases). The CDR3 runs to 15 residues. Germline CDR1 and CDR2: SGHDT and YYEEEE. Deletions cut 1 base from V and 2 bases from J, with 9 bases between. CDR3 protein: CASSLPGVNTGELFF. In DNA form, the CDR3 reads TGTGCCAGCAGCTTGCCAGGGGTAAACACCGGGGAGCTGTTTTTT.

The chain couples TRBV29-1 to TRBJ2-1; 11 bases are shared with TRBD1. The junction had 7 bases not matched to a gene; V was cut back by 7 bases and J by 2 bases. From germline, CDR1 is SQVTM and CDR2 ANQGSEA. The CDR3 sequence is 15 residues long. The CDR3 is CSGGTGGNPYNEQFF. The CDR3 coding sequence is TGCAGCGGAGGGACAGGGGGGAACCCCTACAATGAGCAGTTCTTC.

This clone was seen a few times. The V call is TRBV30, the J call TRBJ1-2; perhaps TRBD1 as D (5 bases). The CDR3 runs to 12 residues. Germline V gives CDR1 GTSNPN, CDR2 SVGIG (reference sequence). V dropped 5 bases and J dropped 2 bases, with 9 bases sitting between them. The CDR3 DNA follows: TGTGCCTGGGGGGGTACCAACTATGGCTACACCTTC. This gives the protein CAWGGTNYGYTF. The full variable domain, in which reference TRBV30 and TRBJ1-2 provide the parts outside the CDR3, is SQTIHQWPATLVQPVGSPLSLECTVEGTSNPNLYWYRQAAGRGLQLLFYSVGIGQISSEVPQNLSASRPQDRQFILSSKKLLLSDSGFYLCAWGGTNYGYTFGSGTRLTVV.

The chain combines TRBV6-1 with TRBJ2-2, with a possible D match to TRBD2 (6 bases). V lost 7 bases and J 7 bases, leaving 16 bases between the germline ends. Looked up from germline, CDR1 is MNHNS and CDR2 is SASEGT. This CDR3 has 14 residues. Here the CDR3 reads CASTRAGEGGELFF. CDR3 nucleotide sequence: TGTGCCAGCACCCGAGCGGGCGAGGGCGGGGAGCTGTTTTTT.

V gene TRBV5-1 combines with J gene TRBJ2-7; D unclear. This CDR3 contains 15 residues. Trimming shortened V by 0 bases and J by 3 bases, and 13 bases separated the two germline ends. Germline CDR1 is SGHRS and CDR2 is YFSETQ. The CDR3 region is CASSLDASSIYEQYF. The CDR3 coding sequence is TGCGCCAGCAGCTTGGACGCGTCATCAATCTACGAGCAGTACTTC. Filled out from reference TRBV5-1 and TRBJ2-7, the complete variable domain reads KAGVTQTPRYLIKTRGQQVTLSCSPISGHRSVSWYQQTPGQGLQFLFEYFSETQRNKGNFPGRFSGRQFSNSRSEMNVSTLELGDSALYLCASSLDASSIYEQYFGPGTRLTVT.

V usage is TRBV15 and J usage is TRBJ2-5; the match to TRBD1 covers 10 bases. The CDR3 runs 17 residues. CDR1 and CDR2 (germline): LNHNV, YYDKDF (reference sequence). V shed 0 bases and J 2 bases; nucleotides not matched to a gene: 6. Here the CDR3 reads CATSREGGTGEQETQYF. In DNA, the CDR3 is TGTGCCACCAGCAGAGAAGGCGGGACAGGGGAGCAAGAGACCCAGTACTTC. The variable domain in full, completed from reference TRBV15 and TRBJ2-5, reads DAMVIQNPRYQVTQFGKPVTLSCSQTLNHNVMYWYQQKSSQAPKLLFHYYDKDFNNEADTPDNFQSRRPNTSFCFLDIRSPGLGDTAMYLCATSREGGTGEQETQYFGPGTRLLVL.

CDR3 loop: CAWSKLAGGGNEQFF. The CDR3 coding sequence is TGTGCCTGGAGTAAATTAGCGGGGGGAGGTAATGAGCAGTTCTTC. The V and J genes are TRBV30 and TRBJ2-1; 10 nucleotides match TRBD2. The CDR3 extends over 15 amino acids. Trimming took 2 bases from V and 7 from J; bases not matched to a gene: 8. CDR1 is GTSNPN, CDR2 SVGIG, per germline (reference sequence).

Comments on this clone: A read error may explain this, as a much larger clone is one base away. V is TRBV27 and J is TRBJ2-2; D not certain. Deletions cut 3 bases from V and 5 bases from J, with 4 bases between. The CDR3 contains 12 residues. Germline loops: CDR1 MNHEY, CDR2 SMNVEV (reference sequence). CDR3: CASSFGTGELFF. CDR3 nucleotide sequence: TGTGCCAGCAGTTTCGGGACCGGGGAGCTGTTTTTT.

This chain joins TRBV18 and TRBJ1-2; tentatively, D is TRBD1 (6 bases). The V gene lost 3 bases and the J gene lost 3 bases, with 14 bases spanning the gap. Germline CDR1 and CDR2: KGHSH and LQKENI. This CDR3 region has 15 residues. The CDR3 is CASSPYREADYGYTF. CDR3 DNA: TGTGCCAGCTCACCTTACAGGGAGGCTGACTATGGCTACACCTTC.

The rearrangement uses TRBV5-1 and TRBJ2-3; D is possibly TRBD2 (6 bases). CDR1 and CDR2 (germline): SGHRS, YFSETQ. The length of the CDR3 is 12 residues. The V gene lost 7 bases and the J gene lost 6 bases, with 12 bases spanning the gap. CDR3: CASRVEGDTQYF. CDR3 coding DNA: TGCGCCAGCCGGGTGGAGGGGGATACGCAGTATTTT. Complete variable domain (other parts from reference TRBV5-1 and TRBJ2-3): KAGVTQTPRYLIKTRGQQVTLSCSPISGHRSVSWYQQTPGQGLQFLFEYFSETQRNKGNFPGRFSGRQFSNSRSEMNVSTLELGDSALYLCASRVEGDTQYFGPGTRLTVL.

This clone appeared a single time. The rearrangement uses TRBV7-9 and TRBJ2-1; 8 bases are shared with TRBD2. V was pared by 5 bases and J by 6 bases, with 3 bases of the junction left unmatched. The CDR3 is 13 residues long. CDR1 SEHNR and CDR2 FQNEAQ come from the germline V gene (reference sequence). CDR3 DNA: TGTGCCAGCAGCATTGGACTAGCCAATGAGCAGTTCTTC. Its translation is CASSIGLANEQFF. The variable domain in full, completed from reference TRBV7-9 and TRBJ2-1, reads DTGVSQNPRHKITKRGQNVTFRCDPISEHNRLYWYRQTLGQGPEFLTYFQNEAQLEKSRLLSDRFSAERPKGSFSTLEIQRTEQGDSAMYLCASSIGLANEQFFGPGTRLTVL.

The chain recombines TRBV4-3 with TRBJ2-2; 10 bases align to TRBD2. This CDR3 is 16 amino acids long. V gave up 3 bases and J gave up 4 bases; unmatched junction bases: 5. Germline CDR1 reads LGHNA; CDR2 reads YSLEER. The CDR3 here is CASSHSGRGVTGELFF. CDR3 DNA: TGCGCCAGCAGCCACAGCGGGAGGGGAGTCACCGGGGAGCTGTTTTTT.

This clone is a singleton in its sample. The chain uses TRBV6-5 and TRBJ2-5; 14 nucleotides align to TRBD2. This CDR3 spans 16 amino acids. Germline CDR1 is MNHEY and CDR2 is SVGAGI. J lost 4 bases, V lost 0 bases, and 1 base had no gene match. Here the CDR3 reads CASSYSGTSGGETQYF. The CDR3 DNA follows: TGTGCCAGCAGTTACTCCGGGACTAGCGGGGGAGAGACCCAGTACTTC.

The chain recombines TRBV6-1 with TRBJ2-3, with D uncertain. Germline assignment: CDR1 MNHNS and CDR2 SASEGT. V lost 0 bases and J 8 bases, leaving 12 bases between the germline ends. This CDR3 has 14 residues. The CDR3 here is CASSEARSSATQYF. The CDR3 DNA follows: TGTGCCAGCAGTGAAGCGCGCTCATCGGCTACGCAGTATTTT.